The next 23 T cell receptor beta chains were all read from a single sample in a study of cytomegalovirus exposure and HLA in healthy donors. Primers included in the PCR were 60 Vbeta and 13 Jbeta primers. Clones were sequenced by immunoSEQ multiplex PCR, and TCRdb holds only the in-frame ones, with some missing. The sample lists 99,000 or so clones, roughly 83% occurring once. Material for sequencing was PBMCs. The receptors come from a male donor in good health and CMV-seropositive.

About this clone itself: Other DNA sequences from this sample encode an identical CDR3 as well. This chain connects TRBV27 to TRBJ1-5, with 11 bases aligning to TRBD1. CDR3 size: 15 residues. The germline gives CDR1 MNHEY, CDR2 SMNVEV (reference sequence). V lost 3 bases and J lost 4; bases outside the gene matches: 2. The CDR3: CASSFGTGGNQPQHF. CDR3 sequence (DNA): TGTGCCAGCAGTTTTGGGACAGGGGGGAATCAGCCCCAGCATTTT.

This clone was detected once. The chain has TRBV30 and TRBJ2-1; 11 bases align to TRBD2. CDR3 length: 16 amino acids. V shed 4 bases, J shed 15 bases, and the junction held 20 bases outside the gene matches. Germline V gene data show CDR1 as GTSNPN and CDR2 as SVGIG (reference sequence). CDR3 residues: CAWIPRVAGGGMSMFF. In DNA, the CDR3 is TGTGCCTGGATCCCACGGGTAGCGGGGGGGGGAATGAGCATGTTCTTC. The full variable domain, in which reference TRBV30 and TRBJ2-1 provide the parts outside the CDR3, is SQTIHQWPATLVQPVGSPLSLECTVEGTSNPNLYWYRQAAGRGLQLLFYSVGIGQISSEVPQNLSASRPQDRQFILSSKKLLLSDSGFYLCAWIPRVAGGGMSMFFGPGTRLTVL.

About this clone itself: Germline and junction disagree at one end, which may indicate a read error. The chain links TRBV5-1 to TRBJ1-3; D possibly corresponds to TRBD1 (6 bases). The germline V gene encodes CDR1 SGHRS and CDR2 YFSETQ. This CDR3 has 15 residues. CDR3 DNA sequence: TGCGCCAGCAGTTTGGCAGGGGTTTCTGGAAACACCATATATTTT. Its protein is CASSLAGVSGNTIYF.

In nucleotides, the CDR3 is TGTGCCAGCAGTTCAAACAGGATGAACACCGGGGAGCTGTTTTTT. Translating gives CASSSNRMNTGELFF. This rearrangement joins TRBV27 to TRBJ2-2; perhaps TRBD1 as D (5 bases). In germline, CDR1 is MNHEY, CDR2 SMNVEV (reference sequence). This CDR3 region has 15 residues. Trimming stripped 4 bases from V and 1 base from J, with 10 bases between.

Only a few counts were recorded for this clone. V usage is TRBV19 and J usage is TRBJ2-3, with 8 bases matching TRBD2. CDR3 size: 17 residues. Germline values: CDR1 LNHDA, CDR2 SQIVND (reference sequence). J lost 3 bases, V lost 3 bases, and 11 bases had no gene match. CDR3 nucleotide sequence: TGTGCCAGTAGTATCCGCCCCGGTAGCGGGGTAACAGATACGCAGTATTTT. Amino acid sequence: CASSIRPGSGVTDTQYF.

This clone was detected once. V gene TRBV2 combines with J gene TRBJ2-2; tentatively, D is TRBD2 (6 bases). Per germline, CDR1 SNHLY and CDR2 FYNNEI. There are 15 residues in the CDR3. Trimming shortened V by 10 bases and J by 4 bases, and 19 bases separated the two germline ends. CDR3 loop: CATSALVSGTGELFF. As DNA, the CDR3 is TGTGCCACCTCTGCCCTAGTTAGCGGCACCGGGGAGCTGTTTTTT.

This clone was found once. The chain links TRBV7-8 to TRBJ2-7, with 9 bases fitting TRBD2. The CDR3 has 18 residues. Losses at the gene ends were 4 bases for V and 0 bases for J; bases not matched to a gene: 13. CDR1 is SGHVS, CDR2 FQNEAQ, per germline. In DNA, the CDR3 is TGTGCCAGCAGCTCCTCTGTTGGGGGTAGCGGGAGCTCCTACGAGCAGTACTTC. Protein product: CASSSSVGGSGSSYEQYF.

The chain couples TRBV18 to TRBJ2-3; D uncertain. Germline V gene data show CDR1 as KGHSH and CDR2 as LQKENI. CDR3 length equals 11 residues. The V end lost 6 bases, the J end lost 4 bases, and 5 bases lay between the germline ends. This CDR3 reads CASSQADTQYF. DNA for the CDR3: TGTGCCAGCTCCCAGGCAGATACGCAGTATTTT.

The chain uses TRBV9 and TRBJ2-2; 13 positions match TRBD2. CDR1 and CDR2 (germline): SGDLS, YYNGEE. V was pared by 3 bases and J by 6 bases, with 2 bases of the junction left unmatched. This CDR3 is built from 15 residues. The DNA of the CDR3 is TGTGCCAGCAGCGGGACTAGCGGGGGTCCCGGGGAGCTGTTTTTT. Protein sequence: CASSGTSGGPGELFF.

There are a few counts of this clone. A junction boundary mismatches the germline segment, possibly from a read error. The J gene is TRBJ2-7, the V gene TRBV6-1, with a tentative D call TRBD1 (5 bases). The CDR3 covers 12 residues. CDR1 MNHNS and CDR2 SASEGT come from the germline V gene. The CDR3 DNA reads TGCGCCAGCCGGATCCAGGGCTACGAGCAGTACTTC. Its translation: CASRIQGYEQYF.

The V call is TRBV2, the J call TRBJ1-1; 7 bases are shared with TRBD1. This CDR3 comprises 13 residues. V lost 10 bases and J lost 4; bases outside the gene matches: 9. Germline lookup yields CDR1 SNHLY and CDR2 FYNNEI. CDR3 in amino acids: CAISDRKGTEAFF. Written as DNA, the CDR3 is TGTGCCATTTCGGACAGGAAGGGCACTGAAGCTTTCTTT.

This clone is a singleton in its sample. This chain connects TRBV1 to TRBJ2-7; TRBD2 reflects the table's D call only, with no check against the DNA. TRBV1 is a known pseudogene. The CDR3 is 17 residues long. The CDR3: CTSRKKLAGAAGYEQYF. In DNA form, the CDR3 reads TGCACCAGCAGGAAAAAGCTAGCGGGGGCCGCGGGTTACGAGCAGTACTTC.

The V call is TRBV11-2, the J call TRBJ2-7, with 7 nucleotides matching TRBD1. J lost 1 base, V lost 5 bases, and 8 bases had no gene match. From germline, CDR1 is SGHAT and CDR2 FQNNGV. The CDR3 length is 15 residues. The CDR3 protein is CASSRGQVQSYEQYF. DNA for the CDR3: TGTGCCAGCAGCCGCGGACAGGTCCAGTCCTACGAGCAGTACTTC.

This clone was seen a few times. The chain has TRBV11-3 and TRBJ2-7; 11 bases are shared with TRBD1. The V segment lost 6 bases and the J segment 0 bases; nucleotides outside the gene matches: 1. Germline CDR1 and CDR2: SGHNT and YENEEA. This CDR3 has 14 amino acids. The CDR3 DNA reads as TGTGCCAGCAGGGGGACAGGGGGCTCCTACGAGCAGTACTTC. It yields the protein CASRGTGGSYEQYF. Full variable domain (outside the CDR3, taken from reference TRBV11-3 and TRBJ2-7): EAGVVQSPRYKIIEKKQPVAFWCNPISGHNTLYWYLQNLGQGPELLIRYENEEAVDDSQLPKDRFSAERLKGVDSTLKIQPAELGDSAVYLCASRGTGGSYEQYFGPGTRLTVT.

This rearrangement joins TRBV2 to TRBJ2-7, with D possibly matching TRBD2 (5 bases). The V end lost 2 bases, the J end lost 3 bases, and 11 bases lay between the germline ends. This CDR3 has 14 amino acids. Per the germline V gene, CDR1 is SNHLY and CDR2 is FYNNEI. For the CDR3, the DNA is TGTGCCAGCAGTGAAAAGAGCGGTAGCTACGAGCAGTACTTC. Amino acid sequence: CASSEKSGSYEQYF.

This chain joins TRBV6-5 and TRBJ1-2; TRBD1 is a possible D gene (5 bases). The ends were cut back, 4 bases at V and 4 bases at J, with 19 bases in the middle. This CDR3 spans 16 amino acids. The germline CDR1 and CDR2 sequences are MNHEY and SVGAGI. The CDR3 DNA reads as TGTGCCAGCAGTTTAACCCAAACCCAGGGTGGCTATGGCTACACCTTC. The encoded protein is CASSLTQTQGGYGYTF.

This rearrangement joins TRBV7-2 to TRBJ2-5; possibly TRBD2 for D (5 bases). The CDR3 sequence is 15 residues long. Germline CDR1 reads SGHTA; CDR2 reads FQGNSA. Trimming cost V 1 base and J 0 bases, with 9 bases left between them. In DNA, the CDR3 is TGTGCCAGCAGCTTAGGAGGCGGGTACCAAGAGACCCAGTACTTC. Residues: CASSLGGGYQETQYF.

The rearrangement joins TRBV5-4 to TRBJ1-2; D is perhaps TRBD1 (6 bases). This CDR3 comprises 17 residues. V was shortened by 4 bases and J by 0 bases, with 19 bases between the two germline ends. Germline V gene sequence: CDR1 SGHNT, CDR2 YYREEE (reference sequence). For the CDR3, the DNA is TGTGCCAGCAGCGGGGGGGCCGTTTCTACAGCTAACTATGGCTACACCTTC. It encodes CASSGGAVSTANYGYTF.

CDR3 protein: CASRGAEHYGYTF. CDR3 nucleotides: TGTGCCAGCAGGGGCGCAGAGCACTATGGCTACACCTTC. This chain joins TRBV5-4 and TRBJ1-2; D is unclear. V was pared by 5 bases and J by 3 bases, with 11 bases between. Germline CDR1 SGHNT, CDR2 YYREEE (reference sequence). The CDR3 extends over 13 amino acids.

This clone appeared once. The chain combines TRBV5-1 with TRBJ2-7; TRBD1 matches at 8 bases. V gave up 4 bases and J gave up 6 bases; unmatched junction bases: 3. CDR1 and CDR2 from the germline V gene are SGHRS and YFSETQ. This CDR3 is 12 amino acids long. The CDR3 coding sequence is TGCGCCAGCAGCGAAGACAGGGGCGAGCAGTACTTC. This gives the protein CASSEDRGEQYF.

This chain connects TRBV5-4 to TRBJ1-2; the match to TRBD1 covers 9 bases. The trim removed 4 bases at V and 9 bases at J, leaving 7 bases unmatched. In germline, CDR1 is SGHNT, CDR2 YYREEE (reference sequence). There are 13 residues in the CDR3. The CDR3 spells CASSVTGGWSYTF. DNA for the CDR3: TGTGCCAGCAGCGTTACAGGGGGCTGGAGCTACACCTTC.

V usage is TRBV19 and J usage is TRBJ1-4; tentative D call: TRBD1 (5 bases). CDR1 and CDR2 (germline): LNHDA, SQIVND (reference sequence). The CDR3 is made up of 16 amino acids. Trimming pared 3 bases from V and 7 bases from J, leaving 18 bases between. The CDR3 loop is CASSIGARDYFEKLFF. CDR3 nucleotides: TGTGCCAGTAGTATTGGAGCGAGGGACTATTTTGAAAAACTGTTTTTT.

The chain couples TRBV4-1 to TRBJ1-1; no firm D call. The CDR3 loop spans 15 amino acids. Germline lookup yields CDR1 MGHRA and CDR2 YSYEKL. V lost 0 bases, J lost 2 bases, and 10 bases lay in between. DNA for the CDR3: TGCGCCAGCAGCCAAGATGTCCGGAGTAACACTGAAGCTTTCTTT. This translates into CASSQDVRSNTEAFF.